The next 26 T cell receptor beta chains were all read from a single sample in a study of blood T cells in healthy people across ages. The second PCR ran about 6 to 12 cycles with a sample-barcoded 5' primer and J-beta primers. One entry per CDR3 protein results from TCRdb running MiXCR on the 5' RACE reads. Among roughly 1.9 million distinct CDR3 sequences listed, 35% to 50% were seen once. Sequencing used blood. These receptor sequences come from a human donor in good health.

J is TRBJ1-1 and V is TRBV7-2; D unresolved. V was cut by 6 bases and J by 6 bases, with 14 bases left in between. Germline assignment: CDR1 SGHTA and CDR2 FQGNSA. The CDR3 loop spans 13 amino acids. The CDR3 nucleotides are TGTGCCAGCAGACTAGGGTCGGGTGCTGAAGCTTTCTTT. Residues: CASRLGSGAEAFF.

V is TRBV6-4 and J is TRBJ2-1; no firm D call. The CDR3 has 15 amino acids. The V and J ends lost 5 bases and 1 base respectively, with 12 bases between them. Germline V lookup: CDR1 MRHNA, CDR2 SNTAGT. The CDR3: CASSQYPTSYNEQFF. The CDR3 DNA sequence: TGTGCCAGCAGTCAGTACCCAACATCCTACAATGAGCAGTTCTTC.

The V and J genes are TRBV20-1 and TRBJ2-5; 12 bases line up with TRBD2. Germline CDR1 DFQATT, CDR2 SNEGSKA (reference sequence). The CDR3 runs to 14 residues. J lost 2 bases, V lost 4 bases, and 2 bases had no gene match. CDR3 in DNA: TGCAGTGCTAAAGGACTAGCGGGGCAAGAGACCCAGTACTTC. Translated, it gives CSAKGLAGQETQYF.

This clonotype was detected a few times. The V call is TRBV6-5, the J call TRBJ1-5; D may be TRBD1 (5 bases). This CDR3 is 14 amino acids long. Trimming removed 6 bases at V and 7 bases at J, with 16 bases between. The V gene's germline CDR1 is MNHEY and CDR2 SVGAGI. Here the CDR3 DNA reads TGTGCCAGCAGCCGCACGGGGGTGGGGCAGCCCCAGCATTTT. Its translation: CASSRTGVGQPQHF.

The genes are TRBV5-1 and TRBJ2-3; the D gene is possibly TRBD2 (8 bases). V lost 4 bases and J 9 bases, leaving 24 bases between the germline ends. Germline CDR1 reads SGHRS; CDR2 reads YFSETQ. The CDR3 sequence is 16 residues long. The CDR3 loop is CASSPLAGPGGGTQYF. Here the CDR3 DNA reads TGCGCCAGCAGCCCCTTAGCGGGGCCAGGGGGAGGAACGCAGTATTTT. Combining the CDR3 with reference TRBV5-1 and TRBJ2-3 gives the whole variable domain KAGVTQTPRYLIKTRGQQVTLSCSPISGHRSVSWYQQTPGQGLQFLFEYFSETQRNKGNFPGRFSGRQFSNSRSEMNVSTLELGDSALYLCASSPLAGPGGGTQYFGPGTRLTVL.

A few counts support this clonotype. The V and J genes are TRBV10-3 and TRBJ2-3; 8 bases are a match to TRBD1. Germline assignment: CDR1 ENHRY and CDR2 SYGVKD. V lost 2 bases, J lost 5 bases, and 9 bases stayed unmatched. The CDR3 sequence is 16 residues long. The CDR3 reads CAISEQGQAEKDTQYF. The CDR3 nucleotides are TGTGCCATCAGTGAGCAGGGACAGGCTGAAAAAGATACGCAGTATTTT.

The rearrangement uses TRBV18 and TRBJ2-7; D remains unclear. Judging by the DNA end, TRBJ2-5 fits better; the J call may be wrong. Germline V gene lookup returns CDR1 KGHSH and CDR2 LQKENI. The CDR3 loop spans 14 amino acids. CDR3 DNA sequence: TGTGCCAGCTCACCGCGACAAACTAAAGAGACCCAGTACTTC. It codes for CASSPRQTKETQYF.

The rearrangement links TRBV18 to TRBJ1-2, with 7 bases lining up with TRBD1. The CDR3 spans 14 residues. Trimming at V came to 4 bases and at J to 3 bases, leaving 5 bases not matched to a gene. Germline CDR1 reads KGHSH; CDR2 reads LQKENI. CDR3 DNA sequence: TGTGCCAGCTCACGGGGACAGATTGACTATGGCTACACCTTC. Its protein is CASSRGQIDYGYTF.

V gene TRBV29-1 combines with J gene TRBJ2-2, with D unresolved. Trimming removed 4 bases at V and 3 bases at J, with 9 bases between. Per the germline V gene, CDR1 is SQVTM and CDR2 is ANQGSEA. The CDR3 sequence is 13 residues long. CDR3 amino acids: CSVVSYDTGELFF. CDR3 bases: TGCAGCGTTGTGAGTTATGACACCGGGGAGCTGTTTTTT.

The chain joins TRBV7-9 to TRBJ1-6; D may be TRBD1 (5 bases). Trimming took off 5 bases at V and 9 bases at J, with 17 bases between the two ends. Germline V gene sequence: CDR1 SEHNR, CDR2 FQNEAQ (reference sequence). This CDR3 comprises 15 residues. DNA of the CDR3: TGTGCCAGCAGCGCGACCGGGCTTGGGGGTTCACCCCTCCACTTT. Its protein product is CASSATGLGGSPLHF.

The V gene is TRBV7-2, the J gene TRBJ2-1; D may be TRBD2 (7 bases). The CDR3 runs 15 residues. Germline V gene data show CDR1 as SGHTA and CDR2 as FQGNSA. With 5 bases removed from V and 6 bases from J, the gap between germline ends came to 17 bases. This chain's CDR3 is CASSPMGGAINEQFF. In DNA, the CDR3 is TGTGCCAGCAGCCCCATGGGGGGGGCCATCAATGAGCAGTTCTTC.

This clonotype was seen only a few times. The V gene is TRBV4-1, the J gene TRBJ2-1; D remains ambiguous. Germline CDR1 reads MGHRA; CDR2 reads YSYEKL. The CDR3 covers 11 residues. Trimming took off 1 base at V and 12 bases at J, with 7 bases between the two ends. The chain's CDR3 is CASSQGALQFF. In DNA form, the CDR3 reads TGCGCCAGCAGCCAAGGGGCCTTGCAGTTCTTC.

This clonotype showed up just a few times. The chain employs TRBV7-8 and TRBJ1-4; 7 positions match TRBD1. J lost 8 bases, V lost 4 bases, and 7 bases had no gene match. Germline loops: CDR1 SGHVS, CDR2 FQNEAQ. The CDR3 sequence is 14 residues long. The CDR3 nucleotides read TGTGCCAGCAGCTCCAGGGGGAGACGGGAAAAACTGTTTTTT. As protein: CASSSRGRREKLFF.

Comments on this clonotype: One end of the junction fails to match germline, which may point to a read error. For the CDR3, the DNA is TGTGCCAGCAGTTTGCGGACTAGAGGGGAGCAGGACTTC. Amino acid sequence: CASSLRTRGEQDF. The V gene is TRBV27, the J gene TRBJ2-7; TRBD2 matches at 7 bases. CDR1 is MNHEY, CDR2 SMNVEV, per germline (reference sequence). The CDR3 sequence is 13 residues long.

There are a few counts of this clonotype. The chain recombines TRBV7-3 with TRBJ1-1, with a possible D match to TRBD1 (6 bases). This CDR3 has 13 residues. The germline V and J ends were trimmed by 3 bases and 6 bases, with 11 bases remaining between them. Germline V gives CDR1 SGHTA, CDR2 FQGTGA. The CDR3 DNA follows: TGTGCCAGCAGCTTTCGGGAGGGGGCTGAAGCTTTCTTT. Translation: CASSFREGAEAFF.

This clonotype was seen only a few times. The chain joins TRBV10-3 to TRBJ2-3; D is unclear. Germline assignment: CDR1 ENHRY and CDR2 SYGVKD. V was trimmed by 2 bases and J by 0 bases, leaving 6 bases between them. The CDR3 runs 14 residues. CDR3 bases: TGTGCCATCAGTGAGGACATAAGCACAGATACGCAGTATTTT. Amino acids: CAISEDISTDTQYF.

The chain carries TRBV18 and TRBJ1-1, with 8 bases fitting TRBD1. The V gene's germline CDR1 is KGHSH and CDR2 LQKENI. With 5 bases clipped from V and 7 bases from J, the junction kept 15 bases outside the gene matches. The CDR3 spans 16 residues. As DNA, the CDR3 is TGTGCCAGCTCATACTCCGGACAGGGATTTGGGGGTGAAGCTTTCTTT. Translated, it gives CASSYSGQGFGGEAFF. Complete variable domain (other parts from reference TRBV18 and TRBJ1-1): NAGVMQNPRHLVRRRGQEARLRCSPMKGHSHVYWYRQLPEEGLKFMVYLQKENIIDESGMPKERFSAEFPKEGPSILRIQQVVRGDSAAYFCASSYSGQGFGGEAFFGQGTRLTVV.

This clonotype was counted only a few times. The rearrangement links TRBV7-2 to TRBJ1-2, with D possibly matching TRBD1 (5 bases). CDR3 length equals 14 residues. V was pared by 0 bases and J by 4 bases, with 9 bases between. In germline, CDR1 is SGHTA, CDR2 FQGNSA. This CDR3 reads CASSLAVGTYGYTF. The CDR3 nucleotides are TGTGCCAGCAGCTTAGCGGTAGGGACCTATGGCTACACCTTC. The full variable domain, rest sourced from reference TRBV7-2 and TRBJ1-2, is GAGVSQSPSNKVTEKGKDVELRCDPISGHTALYWYRQSLGQGLEFLIYFQGNSAPDKSGLPSDRFSAERTGGSVSTLTIQRTQQEDSAVYLCASSLAVGTYGYTFGSGTRLTVV.

V and J are TRBV5-6 and TRBJ2-5; 9 bases are a match to TRBD2. The better agreement between TRBJ2-7 and the DNA end casts doubt on the J call. CDR3 length: 19 amino acids. Germline CDR1 is SGHDT and CDR2 is YYEEEE. The CDR3 reads CASSPLPFRTSDLRYEQYF. The CDR3 DNA is TGTGCCAGCAGCCCTCTACCGTTCCGGACTAGCGACCTCCGCTACGAGCAGTACTTC.

This clonotype was recorded many times. The genes are TRBV10-3 and TRBJ2-5; a possible D gene is TRBD2 (5 bases). V dropped 3 bases and J dropped 4 bases, with 9 bases sitting between them. The germline V gene encodes CDR1 ENHRY and CDR2 SYGVKD. The length of the CDR3 is 13 residues. The CDR3 protein is CAISELGRETQYF. DNA for the CDR3: TGTGCCATCAGTGAATTGGGGAGAGAGACCCAGTACTTC.

This clonotype was seen more than once but under ten times. At one of its ends the junction is not consistent with the germline gene, which may arise from a read error. The chain couples TRBV29-1 to TRBJ1-2; unclear D gene. There are 13 residues in the CDR3. Germline V gives CDR1 SQVTM, CDR2 ANQGSEA. This CDR3 is CSVKESGNYGYTF. The CDR3 DNA reads as TGCAGCGTTAAAGAGTCGGGTAACTATGGCTACACCTTC.

The genes are TRBV5-1 and TRBJ1-1; D perhaps matches TRBD1 (5 bases). The V gene lost 4 bases and the J gene lost 2 bases, with 21 bases spanning the gap. Germline lookup yields CDR1 SGHRS and CDR2 YFSETQ. This CDR3 region has 17 residues. The CDR3 spells CASSLVGTGQSNTEAFF. The CDR3 bases are TGCGCCAGCAGCCTGGTGGGGACTGGTCAGTCAAACACTGAAGCTTTCTTT.

This clonotype came up a few times. The chain recombines TRBV29-1 with TRBJ2-5, with D perhaps being TRBD1 or TRBD2 (5 bases each). V lost 1 base to trimming and J lost 2 bases, with 14 bases between them. The V gene's germline CDR1 is SQVTM and CDR2 ANQGSEA. This CDR3 comprises 15 residues. CDR3 protein: CSVEGGTNSQETQYF. Written as DNA, the CDR3 is TGCAGCGTTGAAGGAGGGACGAATTCACAAGAGACCCAGTACTTC.

The rearrangement joins TRBV4-2 to TRBJ2-2; D not certain. The V and J ends lost 0 bases and 2 bases respectively, with 7 bases between them. CDR3 length: 15 amino acids. The V gene's germline CDR1 is LGHNA and CDR2 YNFKEQ. This chain's CDR3 is CASSQESLNTGELFF. CDR3 DNA: TGTGCCAGCAGCCAAGAGAGTCTTAACACCGGGGAGCTGTTTTTT.

This clonotype was detected a few times. The genes are TRBV20-1 and TRBJ2-1; TRBD1 might be the D (5 bases). This CDR3 contains 14 residues. Germline V gene sequence: CDR1 DFQATT, CDR2 SNEGSKA (reference sequence). Trimming took 0 bases from V and 7 from J, leaving 13 bases between them. For the CDR3, the DNA is TGCAGTGCTAGAGATCGTAGGGGCGGAAATGAGCAGTTCTTC. Its protein is CSARDRRGGNEQFF.

The chain links TRBV20-1 to TRBJ2-3; D might be TRBD2 (6 bases). The CDR3 is 16 residues long. Germline assignment: CDR1 DFQATT and CDR2 SNEGSKA (reference sequence). Trimming cost V 5 bases and J 0 bases, with 18 bases left between them. CDR3 in amino acids: CSAYRDSYSSTDTQYF. CDR3 bases: TGCAGTGCTTATCGGGACTCTTATTCTAGCACAGATACGCAGTATTTT.